The T cell receptor beta chain under discussion was sequenced for a study of blood T cell repertoires in COVID-19. Study details: From the United States, Italy and Spain came samples of acute and convalescent COVID-19. Nucleic acid was either cDNA or gDNA, and it came from T cells, B-cell-depleted T cells, or PBMCs.

Per the study methods: It was from reference gene primer amplification that nucleated cell counts were estimated. Generated by immunoSEQ multiplex PCR, the TCRdb table keeps only in-frame clones and is missing some. The V and J calls and clone size come from that table; D and trimming were worked out from the DNA. The sample contains 70,000 or so clones, over 70% of which appear only once. The specimen was peripheral blood. This clonotype originated in a man in his 70s with acute or convalescent COVID-19.

CDR3: CASRAPWGELFF. The CDR3 nucleotides are TGTGCCAGCAGAGCCCCCTGGGGGGAGCTGTTTTTT. The rearrangement uses TRBV12-3 or TRBV12-4 and TRBJ2-2; D not certain. CDR3 length equals 12 residues. V was shortened by 6 bases and J by 8 bases, with 10 bases between the two germline ends.